The sequence of this TCR beta chain was determined in a study of response to subunit inactivated influenza vaccine. Study-level results: Authors suggested seasonal influenza vaccinations each recruit few new T cells.

In its sample, this clonotype was seen a few times. The antigen remains unidentified. Via MiXCR, TCRdb re-called the RT-PCR reads, giving one row per CDR3 protein. The profile shows about 700,000 distinct CDR3 sequences, 11% to 15% of them singletons. The V and J ends lost 6 bases and 2 bases respectively, with 16 bases between them. Germline loops: CDR1 MDHEN, CDR2 SYDVKM. The CDR3 sequence is 15 residues long. The genes are TRBV28 and TRBJ2-5, with TRBD1 as a possible D gene (7 bases). The source material was PBMCs from blood, sampled around two weeks before vaccination. This receptor was taken from a man aged 45-60 years who received an inactivated influenza vaccine. CDR3 nucleotide sequence: TGTGCCAGCAGACGAGCAGGGGGAGGTCAAGAGACCCAGTACTTC. It encodes CASRRAGGGQETQYF. Based on the CDR3 plus reference TRBV28 and TRBJ2-5, the full variable domain is DVKVTQSSRYLVKRTGEKVFLECVQDMDHENMFWYRQDPGLGLRLIYFSYDVKMKEKGDIPEGYSVSREKKERFSLILESASTNQTSMYLCASRRAGGGQETQYFGPGTRLLVL.